A selection of T cell receptor beta chains follows, all from one sample in a study of CD4+ T cells in melanoma. Sequenced by immunoSEQ multiplex PCR; TCRdb stores in-frame clones only, minus some. This table has about 10,000 clones, over 65% appearing once. Sequencing was performed on cells from a culture (not recorded whether cultured in vitro). Source of these receptors: a human donor with melanoma. Each CDR3 is given with its conserved first and last residue. A D gene is named only where the DNA matches it firmly. Size tells how often a clone was seen (once, few, many) or the class of an expanded clone, and some rows leave it out.

NA	NA	TRBJ1-1	TRBV3-1/TRBV3-2	CASSHAGPEAFF	TGTGCCAGCAGCCATGCAGGGCCTGAAGCTTTCTTT
TRBD1	few	TRBJ2-7	TRBV30	CAWSWGTAYEQYF	TGTGCCTGGAGTTGGGGGACAGCGTACGAGCAGTACTTC
NA	few	TRBJ2-7	TRBV7-3	CASSLYTRPHEQYF	TGTGCCAGCAGCTTATATACCCGTCCCCACGAGCAGTACTTC
NA	medium-sized	TRBJ1-2	TRBV7-9	CASSQRGGYYTF	TGTGCCAGCAGCCAAAGGGGCGGGTACTACACCTTC
TRBD2	NA	TRBJ2-3	TRBV5-8	CASSPERGPLLRTDTQYF	TGTGCCAGCAGCCCGGAGCGGGGGCCCTTACTACGCACAGATACGCAGTATTTT
NA	NA	TRBJ2-3	TRBV18	CASSRLGTNTDTQYF	TGTGCCAGCTCGCGCCTCGGAACTAACACAGATACGCAGTATTTT
TRBD2	NA	TRBJ2-5	TRBV10-1	CASSAGLAGGQETQYF	TGCGCCAGCAGTGCAGGTCTAGCGGGCGGACAAGAGACCCAGTACTTC
NA	NA	TRBJ2-5	TRBV7-7	CASSLSHQETQYF	TGTGCCAGCAGCTTATCCCACCAAGAGACCCAGTACTTC
TRBD1	NA	TRBJ1-2	TRBV19	CASSTAGGLYGYTF	TGTGCCAGTAGTACGGCAGGGGGCCTCTATGGCTACACCTTC
TRBD1	NA	TRBJ1-2	TRBV12-3/TRBV12-4	CASSLSGTGVF	TGTGCCAGCAGTTTATCCGGGACAGGAGTCTTC
TRBD2	NA	TRBJ2-3	TRBV4-1	CASSQAAGGRADTQYF	TGCGCCAGCAGCCAAGCTGCGGGGGGGCGGGCAGATACGCAGTATTTT
NA	NA	TRBJ1-1	TRBV5-1	CASSLPGGAEAFF	TGCGCCAGCAGCTTGCCCGGGGGAGCTGAAGCTTTCTTT
NA	NA	TRBJ2-3	TRBV6-6	CASSYRTVKAGDTQYF	TGTGCCAGCAGTTACAGGACAGTTAAAGCGGGAGATACGCAGTATTTT
NA	few	TRBJ1-5	TRBV10-2	CASSSGEGQPQHF	TGCGCCAGCAGCTCAGGAGAGGGGCAGCCCCAGCATTTT
TRBD1	once	TRBJ1-5	TRBV6-5	CASGRDRGNQPQHF	TGTGCCAGCGGCCGGGACAGGGGCAATCAGCCCCAGCATTTT
NA	NA	TRBJ1-3	TRBV5-1	CASSLVGVPGNTIYF	TGCGCCAGCAGCTTGGTTGGCGTTCCTGGAAACACCATATATTTT
TRBD1	NA	TRBJ1-1	TRBV19	CASRIKRRTGENEAFF	TGTGCCAGTAGGATCAAGCGGCGGACAGGGGAAAATGAAGCTTTCTTT
NA	NA	TRBJ1-1	TRBV6-5	CASRYGQHTEAFF	TGTGCCAGCAGGTACGGACAGCACACTGAAGCTTTCTTT
TRBD1	NA	TRBJ2-5	TRBV5-4	CASSSWDRGYQETQYF	TGTGCCAGCAGCAGCTGGGACAGGGGATACCAAGAGACCCAGTACTTC
TRBD2	NA	TRBJ2-1	TRBV27	CASSLSGTIPEQFF	TGTGCCAGCAGTTTATCGGGGACTATCCCTGAGCAGTTCTTC
NA	few	TRBJ2-1	TRBV2	CASSEGLRAMKQFF	TGTGCCAGCAGTGAAGGCCTCCGCGCAATGAAGCAGTTCTTC
NA	NA	TRBJ1-5	TRBV15	CATSRGGRKDQPQHF	TGTGCCACCAGCAGAGGGGGCAGAAAAGATCAGCCCCAGCATTTT
NA	NA	TRBJ1-2	TRBV6-1	CASSEEEGSTYGYTF	TGTGCCAGCAGTGAAGAGGAGGGTAGTACCTATGGCTACACCTTC
NA	NA	TRBJ2-5	TRBV5-1	CASSLGPSGQETQYF	TGCGCCAGCAGCTTGGGCCCGTCAGGGCAAGAGACCCAGTACTTC
NA	NA	TRBJ2-5	TRBV3-1/TRBV3-2	CASSQEGETSVWETQYF	TGTGCCAGCAGCCAAGAGGGAGAAACTAGTGTTTGGGAGACCCAGTACTTC
NA	NA	TRBJ1-3	TRBV19	CASSRSHWTEIGNTIYF	TGTGCCAGTAGTAGGTCCCATTGGACAGAGATTGGAAACACCATATATTTT
NA	NA	TRBJ2-7	TRBV11-1	CASSPTGYEQYF	TGTGCCAGCAGCCCAACAGGCTACGAGCAGTACTTC
TRBD1	once	TRBJ2-3	TRBV19	CASSIRGTETTDTQYF	TGTGCCAGTAGTATAAGGGGGACAGAAACCACAGATACGCAGTATTTT
NA	NA	TRBJ2-2	TRBV7-9	CASSFLGPLGAGELFF	TGTGCCAGCAGCTTCCTCGGGCCCCTTGGGGCCGGGGAGCTGTTTTTT
TRBD1	NA	TRBJ2-7	TRBV29-1	CSVDGTGTYEQYF	TGCAGCGTTGATGGGACAGGGACCTACGAGCAGTACTTC
NA	NA	TRBJ1-2	TRBV6-6	CASSLLPAATNYGYTF	TGTGCCAGCAGCCTACTTCCGGCGGCTACTAACTATGGCTACACCTTC
NA	once	TRBJ2-7	TRBV5-1	CASSRRQGGSSEQYF	TGCGCCAGCAGCCGGCGCCAGGGGGGGTCCTCCGAGCAGTACTTC
TRBD1	NA	TRBJ2-4	TRBV19	CASSVGQGKLNIQYF	TGTGCCAGTAGTGTCGGACAGGGCAAATTAAACATTCAGTACTTC
NA	NA	TRBJ1-1	TRBV2	CASRLQGKDTEAFF	TGTGCCAGCAGGCTTCAGGGAAAGGACACTGAAGCTTTCTTT
TRBD1	NA	TRBJ1-5	TRBV6-5	CASRTGTGGNQPQHF	TGTGCCAGCAGGACCGGGACAGGGGGCAATCAGCCCCAGCATTTT
NA	NA	TRBJ2-1	TRBV5-1	CASSFRSGGSFTSYNEQFF	TGCGCCAGCAGCTTCCGTTCGGGCGGATCTTTCACCTCCTACAATGAGCAGTTCTTC
NA	few	TRBJ2-5	TRBV5-4	CASSPRPGLDQETQYF	TGTGCCAGCAGCCCTAGGCCGGGACTGGATCAAGAGACCCAGTACTTC
NA	once	TRBJ2-7	TRBV11-2	CASSWIRGSSYEQYF	TGTGCCAGCAGCTGGATTCGGGGAAGCTCCTACGAGCAGTACTTC
TRBD1	NA	TRBJ1-5	TRBV12-3/TRBV12-4	CASSRDRAQPQHF	TGTGCCAGCAGCAGGGACAGAGCCCAGCCCCAGCATTTT
TRBD1	NA	TRBJ1-6	TRBV11-2	CASSTDRGRIGSPLHF	TGTGCCAGCAGCACGGACAGGGGGCGAATAGGTTCACCCCTCCACTTT
TRBD1	NA	TRBJ2-1	TRBV7-2	CASSPTGGSYNEQFF	TGTGCCAGCAGCCCTACAGGGGGCAGCTACAATGAGCAGTTCTTC
NA	NA	TRBJ1-1	TRBV12-5	CASGPVSRTEAFF	TGTGCTAGTGGCCCGGTGAGTCGGACTGAAGCTTTCTTT
NA	NA	TRBJ2-2	TRBV19	CASADTPGDSTGELFF	TGTGCCAGTGCAGACACCCCAGGGGACTCCACCGGGGAGCTGTTTTTT
NA	NA	TRBJ2-5	TRBV4-1	CASSPLLRRSQETQYF	TGCGCCAGCAGCCCCCTCTTGCGGCGATCTCAAGAGACCCAGTACTTC
NA	NA	TRBJ2-1	TRBV3-1/TRBV3-2	CASSGPLQGIKFF	TGTGCCAGCAGCGGACCTCTACAGGGTATCAAGTTCTTC
NA	NA	TRBJ1-2	TRBV5-1	CASSLTPGAGYGYTF	TGCGCCAGCAGCTTAACTCCGGGGGCTGGCTATGGCTACACCTTC
NA	NA	TRBJ1-2	TRBV28	CASSFSGEGYGYTF	TGTGCCAGCAGTTTTTCAGGGGAGGGATATGGCTACACCTTC
NA	few	TRBJ1-3	TRBV30	CAWTEGGLGSGNTIYF	TGTGCCTGGACCGAGGGAGGGTTGGGCTCTGGAAACACCATATATTTT
NA	NA	TRBJ1-2	TRBV13	CASSSLFYRGYTF	TGTGCCAGCAGCTCACTTTTTTATAGGGGCTACACCTTC
NA	once	TRBJ1-1	TRBV12-3/TRBV12-4	CASSSGREAFF	TGTGCCAGCAGTTCGGGCAGAGAAGCTTTCTTT
TRBD2	NA	TRBJ2-1	TRBV15	CATRYGTTIEQFF	TGTGCCACCCGTTACGGGACTACGATTGAGCAGTTCTTC
NA	large	TRBJ1-1	TRBV5-8	CASSLRGADTEAFF	TGTGCCAGCAGCCTACGGGGGGCGGACACTGAAGCTTTCTTT
TRBD2	NA	TRBJ2-7	TRBV9	CASSSHSWTSTLIGYEQYF	TGTGCCAGCAGCTCCCACTCCTGGACTAGCACCCTTATCGGCTACGAGCAGTACTTC
TRBD1	NA	TRBJ2-7	TRBV19	CASSIRPDRGTPSEQYF	TGTGCCAGTAGTATACGACCCGACAGGGGAACCCCCAGCGAGCAGTACTTC
NA	few	TRBJ2-7	TRBV7-3	CASSLTPGDEQYF	TGTGCCAGCAGCTTAACCCCCGGGGACGAGCAGTACTTC
TRBD1	NA	TRBJ1-5	TRBV5-1	CASSPRTGGNQPQHF	TGCGCCAGCAGCCCGCGGACAGGGGGGAATCAGCCCCAGCATTTT
NA	NA	TRBJ1-2	TRBV19	CASSIEAANGYTF	TGTGCCAGTAGTATCGAGGCGGCGAATGGCTACACCTTC
NA	once	TRBJ2-7	TRBV14	CASSPRWSSYEQYF	TGTGCCAGCAGCCCTCGCTGGAGCTCCTACGAGCAGTACTTC
NA	NA	TRBJ2-1	TRBV5-4	CASSPAETYNEQFF	TGTGCCAGCAGCCCCGCCGAGACCTACAATGAGCAGTTCTTC
TRBD1	NA	TRBJ2-7	TRBV5-1	CASTSQGASYEQYF	TGCGCCAGCACCTCACAGGGGGCGTCCTACGAGCAGTACTTC